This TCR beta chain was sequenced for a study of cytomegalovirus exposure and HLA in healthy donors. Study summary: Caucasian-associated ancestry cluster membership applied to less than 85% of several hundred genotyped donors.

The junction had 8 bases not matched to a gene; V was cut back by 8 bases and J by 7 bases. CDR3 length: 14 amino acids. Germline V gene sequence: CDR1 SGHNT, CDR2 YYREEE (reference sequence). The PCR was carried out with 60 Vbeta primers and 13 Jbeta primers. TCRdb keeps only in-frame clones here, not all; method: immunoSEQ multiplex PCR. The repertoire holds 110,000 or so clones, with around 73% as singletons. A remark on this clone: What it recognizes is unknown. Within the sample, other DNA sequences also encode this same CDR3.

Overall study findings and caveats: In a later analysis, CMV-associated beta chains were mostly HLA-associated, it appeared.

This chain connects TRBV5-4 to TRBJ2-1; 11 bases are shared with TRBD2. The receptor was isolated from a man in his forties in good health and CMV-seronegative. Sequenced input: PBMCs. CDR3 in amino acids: CASSRVAGGNEQFF. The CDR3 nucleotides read TGTGCCAGTAGCCGTGTAGCGGGGGGGAATGAGCAGTTCTTC.